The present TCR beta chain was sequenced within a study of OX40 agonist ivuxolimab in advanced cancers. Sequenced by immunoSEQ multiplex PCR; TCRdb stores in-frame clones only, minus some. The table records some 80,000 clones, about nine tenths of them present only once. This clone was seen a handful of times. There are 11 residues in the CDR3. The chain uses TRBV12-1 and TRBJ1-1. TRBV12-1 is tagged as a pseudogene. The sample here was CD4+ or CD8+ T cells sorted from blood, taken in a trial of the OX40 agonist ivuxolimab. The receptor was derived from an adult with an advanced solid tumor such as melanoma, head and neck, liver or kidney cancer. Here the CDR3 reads CASSLTDEAFF. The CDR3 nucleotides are TGTGCCAGCAGCCTAACCGATGAAGCTTTCTTT.